This TCR beta chain was sequenced in a study of blood T cell repertoires in COVID-19. Method: immunoSEQ multiplex PCR; TCRdb's copy keeps in-frame clones and lacks some. Among 150,000 to 200,000 clones, 65% to 85% were seen once, and the ten largest hold 3.6%. V shed 2 bases and J 1 base; nucleotides not matched to a gene: 2. CDR1 is LNHNV, CDR2 YYDKDF, per germline (reference sequence). CDR3 length: 16 residues. J is TRBJ2-2 and V is TRBV15; 9 bases fit TRBD2. This TCR was sampled from a woman aged 45 to 65 in a cohort exposed to, infected with or recovered from COVID-19 (not recorded which). Specimen: PBMCs or T cells enriched from blood (not recorded which). In DNA form, the CDR3 reads TGTGCCACCAGCAGACCACTAGCGGGGAACACCGGGGAGCTGTTTTTT. Its translation: CATSRPLAGNTGELFF.